A selection of T cell receptor beta chains follows, all from one sample in a study of blood T cell repertoires in COVID-19. Generated by immunoSEQ multiplex PCR, the TCRdb table keeps only in-frame clones and is missing some. The sample lists a few hundred thousand clones; roughly 91% were seen once. The sequenced material came from PBMCs or T cells enriched from blood (not recorded which). The source is a woman aged 25-40 years who had recovered from COVID-19. Both conserved end residues are part of each CDR3. The order of the fields is V gene, D gene, J gene, clone size, CDR3 DNA, CDR3 protein. The D gene is left open where the match is weak. A row's size may be missing; if present it is once, few, many or a size class.

V: TRBV29-1
D: TRBD1
J: TRBJ1-2
size: .
DNA: TGCAGCGTTATACGGACAGGCTATGGCTACACCTTC
CDR3: CSVIRTGYGYTF

V: TRBV6-2/TRBV6-3
D: TRBD1
J: TRBJ1-1
size: .
DNA: TGTGCCAGCAGTTATCTCCGGACAGGGGAAATCTACACTGAAGCTTTCTTT
CDR3: CASSYLRTGEIYTEAFF

V: TRBV10-3
D: .
J: TRBJ1-5
size: .
DNA: TGTGCCATCAGCCAATACGACGACAGGACCTCGATCACTAGCAATCAGCCCCAGCATTTT
CDR3: CAISQYDDRTSITSNQPQHF

V: TRBV9
D: .
J: TRBJ1-2
size: .
DNA: TGTGCCAGCAGTGATGGACTTTACTATGGCTACACCTTC
CDR3: CASSDGLYYGYTF

V: TRBV7-2
D: TRBD2
J: TRBJ2-5
size: .
DNA: TGTGCCAGCAGCTTAGCCCTATCGGGAGGGACCCAGTACTTC
CDR3: CASSLALSGGTQYF

V: TRBV27
D: TRBD2
J: TRBJ2-2
size: .
DNA: TGTGCCAGCAGTTTGTGGGGCGGGAGGAACACCGGGGAGCTGTTTTTT
CDR3: CASSLWGGRNTGELFF

V: TRBV11-3
D: TRBD2
J: TRBJ2-1
size: .
DNA: TGTGCCAGCAGCTTAGGAGCAGGGCGGGGGAGCTCCTACAATGAGCAGTTCTTC
CDR3: CASSLGAGRGSSYNEQFF

V: TRBV5-1
D: TRBD1
J: TRBJ1-4
size: once
DNA: TGCGCCAGCAGCGACGATCCCATAGGGGGCTGGGATGAAAAACTGTTTTTT
CDR3: CASSDDPIGGWDEKLFF

V: TRBV7-6
D: .
J: TRBJ1-1
size: once
DNA: TGTGCCAGCAGCTTAGCGCCCTCATCCGGGGGATCTGAAGCTTTCTTT
CDR3: CASSLAPSSGGSEAFF

V: TRBV7-2
D: TRBD1
J: TRBJ1-1
size: .
DNA: TGTGCCAGCAGCTTAGAGGGACAGGGGTACACTGAAGCTTTCTTT
CDR3: CASSLEGQGYTEAFF

V: TRBV5-4
D: .
J: TRBJ1-2
size: once
DNA: TGTGCCAGCAGCTTGGGGACAGAATCCTATGGCTACACCTTC
CDR3: CASSLGTESYGYTF

V: TRBV28
D: TRBD1
J: TRBJ1-1
size: .
DNA: TGTGCCAGCAGTTTGTCGACAGGGGACACTGAAGCTTTCTTT
CDR3: CASSLSTGDTEAFF

V: TRBV12-5
D: .
J: TRBJ1-2
size: .
DNA: TGTGCTAGTGGTTTGGTACCGGCAGGGTTCTACTATGGCTACACCTTC
CDR3: CASGLVPAGFYYGYTF

V: TRBV27
D: TRBD1
J: TRBJ1-1
size: .
DNA: TGTGCCAGCGGTAATTCGGGACAGGGATTTGAAGCTTTCTTT
CDR3: CASGNSGQGFEAFF

V: TRBV11-2
D: .
J: TRBJ2-5
size: .
DNA: TGTGCCAGCAGTCGACAACAAGAGACCCAGTACTTC
CDR3: CASSRQQETQYF

V: TRBV6-5
D: .
J: TRBJ1-3
size: .
DNA: TGTGCCAGCAGTTACGGGGGGGCTGGAAACACCATATATTTT
CDR3: CASSYGGAGNTIYF

V: TRBV6-5
D: .
J: TRBJ2-5
size: .
DNA: TGTGCCAGCCCAACCCCCGGACTCAAGGAGACCCAGTACTTC
CDR3: CASPTPGLKETQYF

V: TRBV7-2
D: TRBD2
J: TRBJ2-1
size: .
DNA: TGTGCCAGCAGCTTGACTAGCGGGTCTCTCAATGAGCAGTTCTTC
CDR3: CASSLTSGSLNEQFF

V: TRBV11-2
D: .
J: TRBJ1-2
size: .
DNA: TGTGCCAGCAGCCCCCGGTCAGGGATTTCCTATGGCTACACCTTC
CDR3: CASSPRSGISYGYTF

V: TRBV27
D: .
J: TRBJ2-7
size: .
DNA: TGTGCCAGCAGTCCCGGCAGGGGATACGAGCAGTACTTC
CDR3: CASSPGRGYEQYF

V: TRBV19
D: TRBD1
J: TRBJ2-1
size: .
DNA: TGTGCCAGTAGAAAACAACAGGGGATGGGGCAGTTCTTC
CDR3: CASRKQQGMGQFF

V: TRBV19
D: TRBD1
J: TRBJ2-2
size: .
DNA: TGTGCCAGCAGGGGGCGCGGCACCGGGGAGCTGTTTTTT
CDR3: CASRGRGTGELFF

V: TRBV29-1
D: TRBD2
J: TRBJ2-1
size: .
DNA: TGCAGCGTTAATGGCGTAGGGACTAGCGGGAGGGCCAATGAGCAGTTCTTC
CDR3: CSVNGVGTSGRANEQFF

V: TRBV11-2
D: .
J: TRBJ2-7
size: once
DNA: TGTGCCAGCAGCTTAGATCCGGGAGAGGGTCGCGAGCAGTACTTC
CDR3: CASSLDPGEGREQYF

V: TRBV5-1
D: TRBD2
J: TRBJ2-7
size: .
DNA: TGCGCCAGCAGCGTAAGACTAGCGGCCTCCTACGAGCAGTACTTC
CDR3: CASSVRLAASYEQYF

V: TRBV30
D: TRBD2
J: TRBJ2-1
size: .
DNA: TGTGCCTGGAGTTCGGGGGGCTCCTACAATGAGCAGTTCTTC
CDR3: CAWSSGGSYNEQFF

V: TRBV30
D: .
J: TRBJ1-5
size: .
DNA: TGTGCCTGGAGTAGAGGGTACAATCAGCCCCAGCATTTT
CDR3: CAWSRGYNQPQHF

V: TRBV25-1
D: TRBD1
J: TRBJ1-2
size: .
DNA: TGTGCCAGCAGTGAACTACAGGGGGGCTATGGCTACACCTTC
CDR3: CASSELQGGYGYTF

V: TRBV12-3/TRBV12-4
D: .
J: TRBJ2-3
size: .
DNA: TGTGCCAGCAGTCCTTTGGGCATAGATACGCAGTATTTT
CDR3: CASSPLGIDTQYF

V: TRBV5-4
D: TRBD1
J: TRBJ2-7
size: .
DNA: TGTGCCAGCAGAGGACAGGGTGGTGGCTACGAGCAGTACTTC
CDR3: CASRGQGGGYEQYF

V: TRBV12-3/TRBV12-4
D: .
J: TRBJ1-5
size: .
DNA: TGTGCCAGCAGTTTACAGTCGGGGCAGCCCCAGCATTTT
CDR3: CASSLQSGQPQHF

V: TRBV7-9
D: TRBD1
J: TRBJ1-6
size: .
DNA: TGTGCCAGCAGCTTAAACAGGGGAAATTCACCCCTCCACTTT
CDR3: CASSLNRGNSPLHF

V: TRBV4-1
D: TRBD2
J: TRBJ2-1
size: once
DNA: TGCGCCAGCAGCCAAGGCCCGGGGGCGGGAGGCGGCAATGAGCAGTTCTTC
CDR3: CASSQGPGAGGGNEQFF

V: TRBV7-9
D: TRBD2
J: TRBJ2-3
size: .
DNA: TGTGCCAGCAGCGGGAGGACAGGGACTAGCGGGACCAACACAGATACGCAGTATTTT
CDR3: CASSGRTGTSGTNTDTQYF

V: TRBV27
D: TRBD1
J: TRBJ2-1
size: .
DNA: TGTGCCAGCAGTCAAAGACAGGGGTACAATGAGCAGTTCTTC
CDR3: CASSQRQGYNEQFF

V: TRBV3-1/TRBV3-2
D: .
J: TRBJ1-1
size: .
DNA: TGTGCCAGCAGCCAAGGACAGGTCAAGGCTGAAGCTTTCTTT
CDR3: CASSQGQVKAEAFF

V: TRBV3-1/TRBV3-2
D: .
J: TRBJ2-3
size: .
DNA: TGTGCCAGCAGCCTAAGGAGCGCTGGGGATACGCAGTATTTT
CDR3: CASSLRSAGDTQYF

V: TRBV18
D: .
J: TRBJ2-4
size: .
DNA: TGTGCCAGCTCATCAGCGGGAGCCAAAAACATTCAGTACTTC
CDR3: CASSSAGAKNIQYF

V: TRBV5-1
D: TRBD1
J: TRBJ2-3
size: once
DNA: TGCGCCAGCAGCTCCGGGACAGGGAGCACAGATACGCAGTATTTT
CDR3: CASSSGTGSTDTQYF

V: TRBV13
D: .
J: TRBJ2-1
size: .
DNA: TGTGCCAGCAGCTTAGAGGCCAGCGAAAGCTCCTACAATGAGCAGTTCTTC
CDR3: CASSLEASESSYNEQFF

V: TRBV12-5
D: .
J: TRBJ1-1
size: few
DNA: TGTGCTAGTGGTAGCCCCCAGCGAGACACTGAAGCTTTCTTT
CDR3: CASGSPQRDTEAFF

V: TRBV30
D: .
J: TRBJ1-3
size: .
DNA: TGTGCCTGGATTTCGGGTCCTGGAAACACCATATATTTT
CDR3: CAWISGPGNTIYF